Included here is one T cell receptor (beta chain) sequence, with context. This clone was seen a single time. Its specific antigen is unknown. It has no much larger one-base neighbor in the sample; base qualities were not kept. The source of the sample is a study of cytomegalovirus exposure and HLA in healthy donors (dated by TCRdb to about 2017). With regard to the full study: An earlier analysis of several hundred of the donors reported over 250 Gb of sequence data and around 120 million unique TCR beta sequences obtained from roughly 180 million T cells. An early release covering just under 650 HLA-typed donors comprised about 290 gigabases of sequencing data and around 86 million unique TCR sequences. The genetic ancestry cluster associated with self-reported Caucasian donors included about 81% of the roughly 400 genotyped donors. The aim of the study was to test whether cataloging public T cell receptors could identify signatures of past pathogen exposure. The study profiled the T cell repertoires of 550 to 700 subjects by immunosequencing and related them to cytomegalovirus serostatus. In addition to the first cohort of several hundred subjects, a separate validation cohort of approximately 110 different subjects was used. To predict cytomegalovirus infection status, the study combined high-throughput TCR immunosequencing, statistical association of individual TCRs with disease status, and machine learning. A later analysis re-analyzed previously published TCR beta repertoires from roughly 600 donors and added high-resolution HLA genotyping to study TCR occurrence patterns. Rather than using new phenotypic data, the later analysis identified candidate immune exposures from TCR beta sequences and from how often those sequences occurred across donors. To decide whether each TCR beta V gene segment behaved as functional or pseudogenic, an earlier analysis of nearly 600 of the donors relied on high-throughput TCR beta sequencing. Donor age, sex, ethnicity and CMV serostatus were compiled together with the repertoire data. A later genetic analysis used genome-wide SNP genotypes for about three fifths of the 666 donors, treating that subset as a discovery cohort. All discovery cohort repertoires had been generated using a single sequencing platform. Class I and class II HLA loci were covered by the typing at four-digit resolution. Typing coverage varied by locus: roughly 629-640 donors for A, B, C, DRB1 and DQB1; roughly 560 for DQA1; 606 for DPA1; some 470 for DPB1. Several DR-DQ haplotypes were treated as single units for association and clustering because of strong linkage in the cohort. On average, about 200,000 unique TCR beta nucleotide sequences were sequenced per donor among some 420 genotyped donors of the cohort, with 15% to 20% of those sequences being non-productive.

Libraries came from the immunoSEQ multiplex PCR assay. For the multiplex PCR, a mixture combining 60 forward primers for TCR Vbeta segments and 13 reverse primers for TCR Jbeta segments was used. Amplification of the CDR3 region of rearranged TCR beta genes was performed with a multiplex PCR assay on genomic DNA. Amplified TCR beta libraries were sequenced as 87-base-pair reads on the Illumina HiSeq System. The original pipeline was this. A later analysis counted about 80 million unique TCR beta chains across the 500 to 850 repertoires, and around 12 million of these chains were shared by at least two donors. To remove PCR and sequencing errors, raw reads were error-corrected and collapsed into unique sequences using a nearest-neighbor algorithm that merged closely related sequences. V, D and J gene segments were assigned by aligning CDR3 sequences to IMGT reference sequences. For a sequence to be retained, a match of at least six nucleotides was required to both a V gene segment and a J gene segment. A rearrangement was called productive if the CDR3 had no stop codons and remained in frame with V and J, and every other rearrangement was called non-productive. Following IMGT convention, CDR3 was defined as the stretch from the second conserved V-encoded cysteine up to the conserved J-encoded phenylalanine. In an earlier analysis of 500 to 650 of the donors, sequences lacking an unambiguous match to a single V gene segment were excluded. In an earlier analysis of 587 of the donors, V segments were called functional above 56.7% productive rearrangements and were called segregating when the between-donor standard deviation exceeded 5%. To diagnose cytomegalovirus status from the catalog of TCR beta chain sequences, a statistical classification framework was built. In a later analysis, TCR nucleotide sequences were compared against IMGT/GENE-DB human TR gene sequences so that V and J genes could be assigned. The TCRdist pipeline was used in a later analysis to assign CDR3 sequences and most-parsimonious VDJ recombination scenarios. A later analysis defined each TCR beta chain by its CDR3 amino acid sequence plus V-gene family, and excluded reads lacking a unique V-gene family. As a way to deal with suspected cross-contamination and a sequencing artifact, a later analysis dropped 640 or so nucleotide sequences that were highly shared and had low generation probability. For each public chain, a later analysis derived a clonal expansion index from normalized ranks of inferred template counts within each repertoire. Generation probabilities in a later analysis came from a VDJ recombination model fitted to out-of-frame rearrangements, and those results were checked against IGoR. In a later analysis, hypergeometric tests were used to score TCR-TCR, TCR-HLA and TCR-CMV co-occurrence, with a repertoire-size bias correction applied to TCR pairs. A later analysis estimated false discovery rates by permuting HLA or CMV assignments 20 times. A later analysis grouped co-occurring TCRs with DBSCAN, adding TCRdist sequence similarity when clustering within HLA-allele-positive subsets. Co-occurrence clustering excluded repertoires with fewer than 30,000 or more than 120,000 public chains, plus five with anomalous nucleotide sharing. TCRdb obtained this table from immuneACCESS and retained in-frame rearrangements with V and J assigned. These tables miss some clones; where compared with another copy, unresolved V genes account for less than half of the shortfall, and the remainder is unexplained. V and J calls and clone size are copied from that table; D and trimming were computed from the DNA. The sample profile shows 100,000 to 150,000 clones; approximately 80% of them were found once. About a tenth of the sample lies in the top ten.

In total, approximately 690 healthy bone marrow donors made up the cohort. At the time of sampling, all cohort members were nominally healthy, though unrecorded immune exposures were likely present. The donor tested CMV seropositive and was one of the 289 seropositive cohort members. Each donor provided a peripheral blood sample, and peripheral blood mononuclear cells were used for TCR beta sequencing. Genomic DNA extraction from the blood cell samples was performed with the Qiagen DNeasy Blood Extraction Kit. Study-wide findings and limitations: Specific HLA alleles were associated with 16,951 TCR beta sequences at a false discovery rate of 0.05 in a later analysis. The only immune exposure information available for the cohort was CMV serostatus. Most TCR sequences were observed very rarely across donors, whereas some public TCRs were present in many individuals. Presence/absence analyses assumed roughly uniform sequencing depth across donors, an assumption that may not hold. Cytomegalovirus status was reported to be diagnosed by the classifier with high specificity and sensitivity in both the original and validation cohorts. A group of highly shared sequence variants was considered likely to be a technical artifact of the sequencing pipeline. Because HLA typing was unavailable for some donors at each locus, only the typed subset was used in association tests. A few of the identified cytomegalovirus-associated TCR beta chains were confirmed in vitro to be specific for cytomegalovirus antigens. V-gene and J-gene trimming of TCR beta chains was associated with a missense DCLRE1C variant in a later genetic analysis, and the association was replicated in an independent cohort. According to a later genetic analysis, donors in an Asian-associated ancestry cluster had fewer N-insertions in productive TCRs than the roughly 670-donor mean. Linkage disequilibrium might explain the correlated functional status among segregating V segments, but an unknown experimental factor could not be ruled out. It was suggested by the authors that the approach could potentially be generalized to other disease states and immunological phenotypes. In a later analysis, the rate of TCR association differed among HLA loci, with DRB1 alleles having the most associated TCRs and HLA-C alleles having the fewest. The study gave a list of some 150 TCR beta chains associated with cytomegalovirus. A later analysis found that HLA-associated TCR beta chains were more clonally expanded and had lower generation probabilities than equally common non-associated chains. Because the 87-base-pair reads could not distinguish some IMGT-functional V segments, including TRBV6-2 and TRBV6-3, those segments were excluded. Broadly in line with IMGT annotations, most TCR beta V segments showed up in productive rearrangements about 90% or about 30% of the time in an earlier analysis of under 700 of the donors. In a later analysis, several top co-occurrence clusters were reported to appear linked to parvovirus B19, influenza, CMV and Epstein-Barr virus. Strong co-occurrence of HLA alleles, especially DR and DQ, made assigning TCR associations to individual alleles difficult. In this cohort, only TCR beta chains were sequenced, and detectable features were limited by the absence of alpha or paired-chain data. The earlier analysis of around 600 of the donors excluded 15 to 20 rarely observed V segments, including chromosome 9 orphons, because counts were too low. According to a later analysis, most CMV-associated TCR beta chains appeared to be HLA-restricted, and the HLA associations seemed to be driven largely by CMV exposure. A further reported finding was that TCR beta sequences accurately predicted the HLA-A and HLA-B alleles for most subjects in the first cohort.

The CDR1 and CDR2 encoded by the germline V gene are SGHAT and FQNNGV. V loses 5 bases of germline sequence and J loses 4 bases, and the interval between the two ends is 23 bases. The CDR3 contains 18 residues, cysteine and phenylalanine counted. Only CDR3 DNA remains: 54 bases, in frame from the first base. Sequencing was done on a sample of PBMCs. The chain joins TRBV11-2 to TRBJ2-2, with TRBD1 as a weak D call on 6 bases. This sequence was found in a young man in good health and CMV-seropositive. The CDR3: CASSPRGGPDRLTGELFF. The nucleotide sequence reads as follows: TGTGCCAGCAGCCCCCGTGGGGGCCCGGACAGACTCACCGGGGAGCTGTTTTTT.